Below, 24 T cell receptor beta chains from the same sample are listed, as sequenced in a study of blood T cell repertoires in COVID-19. Sequenced by immunoSEQ multiplex PCR; TCRdb stores in-frame clones only, minus some. Seen here are 150,000 to 200,000 clones, almost 85% observed once, and the top ten hold approximately 6.9%. The sequenced sample consisted of peripheral blood. These receptors came from a human donor with acute or convalescent COVID-19. The donor label of this sample is uncertain.

This rearrangement joins TRBV7-2 to TRBJ2-7; D might be TRBD1 (5 bases). Germline loops: CDR1 SGHTA, CDR2 FQGNSA. Trimming stripped 3 bases from V and 4 bases from J, with 10 bases between. The CDR3 loop spans 13 amino acids. CDR3 in amino acids: CASSLDTLYEQYF. The CDR3 DNA sequence: TGTGCCAGCAGCTTGGACACGTTATACGAGCAGTACTTC. The complete variable domain, with remaining parts taken from reference TRBV7-2 and TRBJ2-7, reads GAGVSQSPSNKVTEKGKDVELRCDPISGHTALYWYRQSLGQGLEFLIYFQGNSAPDKSGLPSDRFSAERTGGSVSTLTIQRTQQEDSAVYLCASSLDTLYEQYFGPGTRLTVT.

The gene calls are TRBV10-3 and TRBJ2-7, with D possibly matching TRBD1 (6 bases). The germline gives CDR1 ENHRY, CDR2 SYGVKD. Trimming removed 10 bases at V and 0 bases at J, with 13 bases between. This CDR3 has 13 residues. Here the CDR3 reads CATNRANSYEQYF. The CDR3 DNA reads TGTGCCACCAACAGGGCGAACTCCTACGAGCAGTACTTC.

The V gene is TRBV10-3, the J gene TRBJ2-1; TRBD2 might be the D (7 bases). The germline CDR1 and CDR2 sequences are ENHRY and SYGVKD. This CDR3 contains 13 residues. V lost 4 bases, J lost 10 bases, and 14 bases lay in between. The CDR3 bases are TGTGCCATCAGTGGAAGGGGGGGCCTCGAGCAGTTCTTC. It is translated as CAISGRGGLEQFF.

The chain combines TRBV6-1 with TRBJ1-6, with 11 bases lining up with TRBD1. Germline lookup yields CDR1 MNHNS and CDR2 SASEGT. V lost 2 bases and J lost 3; bases outside the gene matches: 3. This CDR3 spans 17 amino acids. Written as DNA, the CDR3 is TGTGCCAGCAGTGAAAAGGGGACAGGGGGCTATAATTCACCCCTCCACTTT. This translates into CASSEKGTGGYNSPLHF.

The V call is TRBV28, the J call TRBJ1-5; D not certain. Looked up from germline, CDR1 is MDHEN and CDR2 is SYDVKM. CDR3 length equals 14 residues. Trimming shortened V by 5 bases and J by 10 bases, and 18 bases separated the two germline ends. CDR3 region: CASSRSTAREPQHF. The CDR3, as DNA: TGTGCCAGCAGTCGCTCGACCGCGAGGGAACCCCAGCATTTT.

The rearrangement joins TRBV19 to TRBJ2-1; possibly TRBD2 for D (5 bases). The CDR3 length is 14 residues. CDR1 is LNHDA and CDR2 is SQIVND in the germline V gene (reference sequence). V was clipped by 7 bases and J by 0 bases, with 10 bases between them. The CDR3 protein is CASTAGSSYNEQFF. CDR3 bases: TGTGCCAGTACGGCGGGCAGCTCCTACAATGAGCAGTTCTTC.

The chain links TRBV15 to TRBJ1-5, with TRBD1 identical over 7 bases. CDR1 LNHNV and CDR2 YYDKDF come from the germline V gene (reference sequence). CDR3 size: 15 residues. V shed 0 bases and J 6 bases; nucleotides not matched to a gene: 5. The CDR3 bases are TGTGCCACCAGCAGAGATCGTCAGGGGGGTCAGCCCCAGCATTTT. This encodes CATSRDRQGGQPQHF.

The gene calls are TRBV24-1 and TRBJ2-7; 7 bases map to TRBD1. Germline V CDR1 and CDR2: KGHDR, SFDVKD. The CDR3 extends over 20 amino acids. J gave up 1 base and V 3 bases, and 20 bases lay outside the gene matches. CDR3 DNA: TGTGCCACCAGTGATACATTTGAGGCTTCGACAGGGCCCGCTTCCTACGAGCAGTACTTC. It is translated as CATSDTFEASTGPASYEQYF.

This clone was detected once. This rearrangement joins TRBV18 to TRBJ1-4; D gene uncertain. Per germline, CDR1 KGHSH and CDR2 LQKENI. The CDR3 length is 13 residues. Trimming stripped 0 bases from V and 6 bases from J, with 5 bases between. The CDR3 sequence is CASSPPTDEKLFF. The CDR3 coding sequence is TGTGCCAGCTCACCACCCACAGATGAAAAACTGTTTTTT. The complete variable domain, with remaining parts taken from reference TRBV18 and TRBJ1-4, reads NAGVMQNPRHLVRRRGQEARLRCSPMKGHSHVYWYRQLPEEGLKFMVYLQKENIIDESGMPKERFSAEFPKEGPSILRIQQVVRGDSAAYFCASSPPTDEKLFFGSGTQLSVL.

The genes are TRBV24-1 and TRBJ1-5; 9 bases are shared with TRBD1. V lost 3 bases, J lost 4 bases, and 6 bases stayed unmatched. The length of the CDR3 is 16 residues. The germline V gene has CDR1 KGHDR and CDR2 SFDVKD. The CDR3 nucleotides read TGTGCCACCAGTGATCCTGGGACAGGGAGTAATCAGCCCCAGCATTTT. It specifies CATSDPGTGSNQPQHF.

CDR3 sequence: CATSDAEQSSYNSPLHF. In nucleotides, the CDR3 is TGTGCCACCAGCGACGCCGAACAGAGCTCCTATAATTCACCCCTCCACTTT. The chain uses TRBV15 and TRBJ1-6; unclear D gene. Trimming removed 5 bases at V and 0 bases at J, with 14 bases between. The CDR3 sequence is 17 residues long. CDR1 is LNHNV, CDR2 YYDKDF, per germline (reference sequence).

The chain joins TRBV28 to TRBJ2-7; 9 bases align to TRBD2. V shed 10 bases and J 3 bases; nucleotides not matched to a gene: 4. This CDR3 comprises 12 residues. The germline V gene has CDR1 MDHEN and CDR2 SYDVKM. DNA for the CDR3: TGTGCCACCGTAGCGGGGGACTACGAGCAGTACTTC. It yields the protein CATVAGDYEQYF.

V and J are TRBV5-1 and TRBJ2-1; D perhaps matches TRBD2 (5 bases). Germline loops: CDR1 SGHRS, CDR2 YFSETQ. V was cut by 3 bases and J by 0 bases, with 10 bases left in between. The CDR3 sequence is 15 residues long. The CDR3 reads CASSWASGSYNEQFF. The CDR3 DNA reads as TGCGCCAGCAGCTGGGCCAGCGGCTCCTACAATGAGCAGTTCTTC.

V gene TRBV5-1 combines with J gene TRBJ2-7; 7 nucleotides line up with TRBD1. J was trimmed by 4 bases and V by 0 bases; bases with no gene match: 7. Germline V lookup: CDR1 SGHRS, CDR2 YFSETQ. CDR3 length: 15 amino acids. CDR3 loop: CASSLEGTAAYEQYF. In DNA form, the CDR3 reads TGCGCCAGCAGCTTGGAGGGGACAGCGGCTTACGAGCAGTACTTC.

This clone was detected only a few times. This sequence joins TRBV5-1 and TRBJ2-1; D may be TRBD1 (6 bases). Germline V gives CDR1 SGHRS, CDR2 YFSETQ. V was trimmed by 7 bases and J by 6 bases, leaving 14 bases between them. The CDR3 totals 13 residues. The CDR3: CASRWGPANEQFF. As DNA, the CDR3 is TGCGCCAGCCGCTGGGGGCCGGCCAATGAGCAGTTCTTC. The full variable domain, completed using reference TRBV5-1 and TRBJ2-1, is KAGVTQTPRYLIKTRGQQVTLSCSPISGHRSVSWYQQTPGQGLQFLFEYFSETQRNKGNFPGRFSGRQFSNSRSEMNVSTLELGDSALYLCASRWGPANEQFFGPGTRLTVL.

J is TRBJ2-2 and V is TRBV9; D unresolved. Per germline, CDR1 SGDLS and CDR2 YYNGEE. CDR3 length: 16 residues. Trimming removed 0 bases at V and 5 bases at J, with 14 bases between. The CDR3 loop is CASSVAPSQRTGELFF. For the CDR3, the DNA is TGTGCCAGCAGCGTAGCTCCCAGCCAGAGGACCGGGGAGCTGTTTTTT.

The chain uses TRBV27 and TRBJ1-4; tentative D call: TRBD1 (6 bases). The V and J ends lost 6 bases and 3 bases respectively, with 17 bases between them. Germline CDR1 is MNHEY and CDR2 is SMNVEV (reference sequence). The CDR3 consists of 16 residues. CDR3 coding DNA: TGTGCCAGCAGGGGACACGAAGTTCCCTCTAATGAAAAACTGTTTTTT. Translated: CASRGHEVPSNEKLFF.

This chain uses TRBV25-1 with TRBJ1-1, with unresolved D. The CDR3 loop spans 13 amino acids. Germline V gene lookup returns CDR1 MGHDK and CDR2 SYGVNS. The ends were cut back, 3 bases at V and 6 bases at J, with 11 bases in the middle. The CDR3 DNA reads TGTGCCAGCAGTGATACCAACAGAGCTGAAGCTTTCTTT. Its translation: CASSDTNRAEAFF.

CDR3 nucleotides: TGTGCCAGCAGCAAGGGTCTAGCGGCAGAGACCCAGTACTTC. It is translated as CASSKGLAAETQYF. The V gene is TRBV21-1, the J gene TRBJ2-5; TRBD2, the table's D call, was not compared with the DNA. TRBV21-1 is recorded as a pseudogene. There are 14 residues in the CDR3.

V and J are TRBV19 and TRBJ2-7; 7 nucleotides agree with TRBD1. J lost 3 bases, V lost 5 bases, and 10 bases had no gene match. Germline V gene data show CDR1 as LNHDA and CDR2 as SQIVND (reference sequence). The CDR3 is 15 amino acids. CDR3 protein: CASSLNPGQLYEQYF. The DNA for the CDR3 is TGTGCCAGTAGTCTCAACCCGGGACAGCTCTACGAGCAGTACTTC. Full variable domain (outside the CDR3, taken from reference TRBV19 and TRBJ2-7): DGGITQSPKYLFRKEGQNVTLSCEQNLNHDAMYWYRQDPGQGLRLIYYSQIVNDFQKGDIAEGYSVSREKKESFPLTVTSAQKNPTAFYLCASSLNPGQLYEQYFGPGTRLTVT.

The V gene is TRBV5-4, the J gene TRBJ1-1; possibly TRBD1 for D (5 bases). Germline CDR1 SGHNT, CDR2 YYREEE (reference sequence). V lost 4 bases and J lost 4, with 17 bases in between. The CDR3 is 15 residues long. CDR3 sequence (DNA): TGTGCCAGCAGCATTGGGAGGGGAGGTAGCACTGAAGCTTTCTTT. This encodes CASSIGRGGSTEAFF.

As regards this clone: Other nucleotide sequences from this sample produce the same CDR3. J is TRBJ2-1 and V is TRBV9, with TRBD2 identical over 9 bases. There are 15 residues in the CDR3. Germline loops: CDR1 SGDLS, CDR2 YYNGEE. V lost 2 bases and J lost 0; bases outside the gene matches: 0. As DNA, the CDR3 is TGTGCCAGCAGCGTTAGCGGGAGCTCCTACAATGAGCAGTTCTTC. Residues: CASSVSGSSYNEQFF.

The chain couples TRBV7-6 to TRBJ2-1; TRBD2 agrees at 8 bases. CDR3 length equals 17 residues. V lost 5 bases to trimming and J lost 6 bases; unmatched junction nucleotides: 15. The germline V gene encodes CDR1 SGHVS and CDR2 FNYEAQ. The CDR3 spells CASSPLALAVGFNEQFF. The CDR3 DNA is TGTGCCAGCAGCCCCCTAGCACTAGCGGTGGGATTCAATGAGCAGTTCTTC.

The chain employs TRBV24-1 and TRBJ2-3, with 11 positions matching TRBD2. This CDR3 is 16 amino acids long. Looked up from germline, CDR1 is KGHDR and CDR2 is SFDVKD. Losses at the gene ends were 4 bases for V and 2 bases for J; bases not matched to a gene: 4. Here the CDR3 reads CATSDATSGITDTQYF. CDR3 coding DNA: TGTGCCACCAGTGACGCGACTAGCGGGATCACAGATACGCAGTATTTT.